These 24 T cell receptor beta chains were all obtained from the same sample, sequenced in a study of blood T cell dynamics during melanoma immunotherapy. The time point is: pre-treatment baseline. Here immunoSEQ multiplex PCR was the method, and the copy in TCRdb shows in-frame clones only, minus some. The repertoire has fewer than 25,000 clones, nearly 90% of them found once; the top ten carry over 1%. The specimen was blood, collected from a patient treated with checkpoint blockade. The receptor source for this set is a human donor with melanoma.

V and J are TRBV2 and TRBJ2-3, with 8 bases matching TRBD1. The CDR3 length is 14 residues. Germline V gene lookup returns CDR1 SNHLY and CDR2 FYNNEI. Trimming cost V 6 bases and J 5 bases; bases outside gene matches: 7. CDR3 coding DNA: TGTGCCAGCAGGACTCAGGGGGCGGGAGATACGCAGTATTTT. Protein sequence: CASRTQGAGDTQYF.

V is TRBV7-2 and J is TRBJ1-2; the D gene is possibly TRBD1 (5 bases). V gave up 0 bases and J gave up 7 bases, with 15 bases separating them. The germline CDR1 and CDR2 sequences are SGHTA and FQGNSA. The CDR3 runs 15 residues. DNA of the CDR3: TGTGCCAGCAGCTTAGCGAGAACCGGGGCTGCTGGCTACACCTTC. This translates into CASSLARTGAAGYTF.

J is TRBJ1-5 and V is TRBV5-8; D gene ambiguous. In germline, CDR1 is SGHTS, CDR2 YDEGEE. The CDR3 is made up of 13 amino acids. V was clipped by 2 bases and J by 5 bases, with 8 bases between them. CDR3 region: CASSLEPYQPQHF. CDR3 bases: TGTGCCAGCAGCTTAGAACCCTATCAGCCCCAGCATTTT.

This chain uses TRBV6-6 with TRBJ1-1; D possibly corresponds to TRBD1 (6 bases). The germline CDR1 and CDR2 sequences are MNHNY and SVGAGI (reference sequence). There are 14 residues in the CDR3. Trimming cost V 7 bases and J 4 bases, with 16 bases left between them. In DNA, the CDR3 is TGTGCCAGCATTCCCAAGAGGGGGGCCACTGAAGCTTTCTTT. Translating it yields CASIPKRGATEAFF.

This rearrangement joins TRBV6-1 to TRBJ2-3; D remains unclear. With 2 bases removed from V and 2 bases from J, the gap between germline ends came to 14 bases. This CDR3 comprises 16 residues. Germline CDR1 is MNHNS and CDR2 is SASEGT. The CDR3 DNA sequence: TGTGCCAGCAGTGAACGCTTCCTTGGGGACACAGATACGCAGTATTTT. Translated: CASSERFLGDTDTQYF.

The V and J genes are TRBV11-2 and TRBJ2-7; a possible D gene is TRBD2 (6 bases). CDR3 length: 14 amino acids. V lost 5 bases and J 2 bases, leaving 13 bases between the germline ends. Germline CDR1 is SGHAT and CDR2 is FQNNGV. Here the CDR3 reads CASSPGTRAYEQYF. CDR3 coding DNA: TGTGCCAGCAGCCCTGGGACTCGAGCCTACGAGCAGTACTTC.

The V call is TRBV29-1, the J call TRBJ2-7, with 10 bases aligning to TRBD1. Germline CDR1 reads SQVTM; CDR2 reads ANQGSEA. V shed 6 bases, J shed 4 bases, and the junction held 9 bases outside the gene matches. This CDR3 has 14 amino acids. The CDR3 spells CSVAPGQGKYEQYF. CDR3 nucleotide sequence: TGCAGCGTCGCACCGGGACAGGGGAAGTACGAGCAGTACTTC.

This chain uses TRBV7-7 with TRBJ2-5; either TRBD1 or TRBD2 may fit D (6 bases each). Germline V CDR1 and CDR2: SSHAT, FNYEAQ (reference sequence). V was pared by 1 base and J by 2 bases, with 14 bases between. The CDR3 sequence is 16 residues long. The CDR3 DNA sequence: TGTGCCAGCAGCTTAGGACTAAGGGGGAGGCAAGAGACCCAGTACTTC. Protein sequence: CASSLGLRGRQETQYF. The variable domain in full, with the rest retrieved from reference TRBV7-7 and TRBJ2-5, is GAGVSQSPRYKVTKRGQDVTLRCDPISSHATLYWYQQALGQGPEFLTYFNYEAQPDKSGLPSDRFSAERPEGSISTLTIQRTEQRDSAMYRCASSLGLRGRQETQYFGPGTRLLVL.

The CDR3 bases are TGTGCCAGCAGCCACCCGGGGGAGAGGCGGGAGCAGTACTTC. This encodes CASSHPGERREQYF. The chain joins TRBV7-2 to TRBJ2-7, with D tentatively TRBD2 (6 bases). Germline CDR1 is SGHTA and CDR2 is FQGNSA. There are 14 residues in the CDR3. Trimming shortened V by 5 bases and J by 7 bases, and 18 bases separated the two germline ends.

The chain links TRBV6-1 to TRBJ2-7; TRBD2 aligns across 11 bases. After removal of 4 bases from V and 6 bases from J, the junction contained 5 bases not matched to a gene. CDR3 length equals 14 residues. Germline V gives CDR1 MNHNS, CDR2 SASEGT. CDR3 loop: CASSVSGRAVEQYF. CDR3 nucleotides: TGTGCCAGCAGTGTTAGCGGGAGGGCCGTCGAGCAGTACTTC.

This chain links TRBV5-8 with TRBJ1-5, with 11 bases that match TRBD1. In germline, CDR1 is SGHTS, CDR2 YDEGEE. The CDR3 contains 14 residues. Trimming cost V 2 bases and J 9 bases; bases outside gene matches: 4. CDR3 nucleotide sequence: TGTGCCAGCAGCTTAGGACAGGGGGCTCTGCCCCAGCATTTT. Amino acid sequence: CASSLGQGALPQHF.

This sequence joins TRBV30 and TRBJ1-5, with D maybe TRBD1 (6 bases). The CDR3 is made up of 13 amino acids. Trimming removed 5 bases at V and 3 bases at J, with 11 bases between. Germline V gives CDR1 GTSNPN, CDR2 SVGIG (reference sequence). The CDR3 coding sequence is TGTGCCTGGGGGGACATTAACAATCAGCCCCAGCATTTT. Amino acid sequence: CAWGDINNQPQHF.

V and J are TRBV7-8 and TRBJ2-1, with 9 bases fitting TRBD2. Germline loops: CDR1 SGHVS, CDR2 FQNEAQ. After removal of 5 bases from V and 2 bases from J, the junction contained 7 bases not matched to a gene. The CDR3 runs 16 residues. The chain's CDR3 is CASSPGRGGAYNEQFF. As DNA, the CDR3 is TGTGCCAGCAGCCCCGGGCGGGGGGGGGCCTACAATGAGCAGTTCTTC.

This clone has just one count. V usage is TRBV23-1 and J usage is TRBJ2-7; 8 bases map to TRBD2. TRBV23-1 is annotated as an ORF whose role is uncertain. The CDR3 consists of 17 residues. With V trimmed by 2 bases and J by 2 bases, 11 bases remained unmatched. CDR3 DNA: TGCGCCAGCAGTCAACAACAGCCCGGACTAGCTCCCTACGAGCAGTACTTC. Residues: CASSQQQPGLAPYEQYF.

As for this clone: Germline and junction disagree at one end, which may indicate a read error. The chain combines TRBV7-9 with TRBJ2-7; no clear D. Per germline, CDR1 SEHNR and CDR2 FQNEAQ (reference sequence). There are 14 residues in the CDR3. The chain's CDR3 is CASSLQQPSHEQYF. Written as DNA, the CDR3 is TGTGCCAGCAGCTTACAGCAGCCCTCCCACGAGCAGTACTTC. Full variable domain (remainder filled in from reference TRBV7-9 and TRBJ2-7): DTGVSQNPRHKITKRGQNVTFRCDPISEHNRLYWYRQTLGQGPEFLTYFQNEAQLEKSRLLSDRFSAERPKGSFSTLEIQRTEQGDSAMYLCASSLQQPSHEQYFGPGTRLTVT.

This sequence joins TRBV9 and TRBJ1-2, with unresolved D. Germline V CDR1 and CDR2: SGDLS, YYNGEE. V dropped 0 bases and J dropped 8 bases, with 11 bases sitting between them. The CDR3 extends over 13 amino acids. CDR3 in DNA: TGTGCCAGCAGCGTAGAGCCGGCCTCGGGCTACACCTTC. Amino acids: CASSVEPASGYTF.

The chain joins TRBV7-9 to TRBJ2-1, with 10 bases aligning to TRBD2. There are 15 residues in the CDR3. Trimming removed 4 bases from V and 9 bases from J; junction bases left unmatched: 9. Germline CDR1 SEHNR, CDR2 FQNEAQ (reference sequence). This chain's CDR3 is CASSSSGRASSEQFF. The CDR3 region has the DNA TGTGCCAGCAGCTCGAGCGGGAGGGCCTCTAGTGAGCAGTTCTTC.

This rearrangement joins TRBV6-1 to TRBJ2-7, with D unresolved. The CDR3 is 14 residues long. V lost 6 bases and J 2 bases, leaving 14 bases between the germline ends. Germline assignment: CDR1 MNHNS and CDR2 SASEGT. CDR3 amino acids: CASRDRRAPYEQYF. For the CDR3, the DNA is TGTGCCAGCAGGGACCGTAGAGCACCCTACGAGCAGTACTTC.

This chain joins TRBV11-2 and TRBJ2-7; D is perhaps TRBD1 or TRBD2 (6 bases each). V dropped 4 bases and J dropped 7 bases, with 14 bases sitting between them. This CDR3 region has 13 residues. In germline, CDR1 is SGHAT, CDR2 FQNNGV. The CDR3: CASSSVLGGEQYF. The CDR3 nucleotides are TGTGCCAGCAGCTCGGTCCTAGGGGGGGAGCAGTACTTC.

The chain links TRBV18 to TRBJ2-7, with D possibly TRBD2 on 6 matching bases. Trimming took off 1 base at V and 3 bases at J, with 7 bases between the two ends. The CDR3 is 13 residues long. Germline CDR1 is KGHSH and CDR2 is LQKENI. CDR3 in amino acids: CASSPRGDYEQYF. The CDR3 nucleotides read TGTGCCAGCTCACCACGGGGGGACTACGAGCAGTACTTC.

The rearrangement links TRBV5-1 to TRBJ1-2, with D hard to call. V was shortened by 5 bases and J by 0 bases, with 11 bases between the two germline ends. This CDR3 has 14 amino acids. The V gene's germline CDR1 is SGHRS and CDR2 YFSETQ. The CDR3 bases are TGCGCCAGCAGTTTGTCAGGATCTAACTATGGCTACACCTTC. As protein: CASSLSGSNYGYTF.

The chain joins TRBV6-5 to TRBJ1-1; 8 nucleotides line up with TRBD1. The V and J ends lost 6 bases and 1 base, in that order; junction bases with no gene match: 7. Per the germline V gene, CDR1 is MNHEY and CDR2 is SVGAGI. This CDR3 region has 15 residues. The CDR3 here is CASRPAGTGNTEAFF. The CDR3 nucleotides read TGTGCCAGCAGACCCGCCGGGACAGGGAACACTGAAGCTTTCTTT.

The chain employs TRBV6-1 and TRBJ1-4; maybe TRBD1 (6 bases). Germline CDR1 and CDR2: MNHNS and SASEGT. V dropped 10 bases and J dropped 5 bases, with 14 bases sitting between them. The CDR3 covers 13 residues. In DNA form, the CDR3 reads TGTGCCATTGGGACACTGCTCAATGAAAAACTGTTTTTT. Translating it yields CAIGTLLNEKLFF.

The J gene is TRBJ2-5, the V gene TRBV5-6, with 11 bases lining up with TRBD2. The CDR3 is 16 residues long. The trim removed 4 bases at V and 4 bases at J, leaving 9 bases unmatched. Germline values: CDR1 SGHDT, CDR2 YYEEEE. DNA for the CDR3: TGTGCCAGCAGCCCCCGGGGTAGCGGGGGGGTAGAGACCCAGTACTTC. Translating gives CASSPRGSGGVETQYF. Full variable domain (remainder filled in from reference TRBV5-6 and TRBJ2-5): DAGVTQSPTHLIKTRGQQVTLRCSPKSGHDTVSWYQQALGQGPQFIFQYYEEEERQRGNFPDRFSGHQFPNYSSELNVNALLLGDSALYLCASSPRGSGGVETQYFGPGTRLLVL.